The clone carrying this T cell receptor beta chain was detected many times. Its antigen is still unknown. TCRdb redid the calling of the RT-PCR reads with MiXCR, one entry per CDR3 protein. The sample comprises hundreds of thousands of distinct CDR3 sequences, around 15% of which are singletons, and 7.5% to 8% rests with the top ten. Germline values: CDR1 MDHEN, CDR2 SYDVKM. The CDR3 runs 12 residues. V was shortened by 2 bases and J by 14 bases, with 10 bases between the two germline ends. These data come from a study of response to subunit inactivated influenza vaccine. Whole-study results and caveats: Authors suggested seasonal influenza vaccinations each recruit few new T cells.

This chain joins TRBV28 and TRBJ1-6; D is uncertain. Sample: PBMCs from blood, taken around two weeks before vaccination. The receptor was isolated from a man aged 50-60 years who received an inactivated influenza vaccine. CDR3: CASSLSWKTLHF. CDR3 DNA: TGTGCCAGCAGTTTAAGTTGGAAAACCCTCCACTTT.